The 27 T cell receptor beta chains below come from one sample, sequenced in a study of T cell repertoires in cytomegalovirus infection. TCRdb recomputed calls from the reads with MiXCR, one row per CDR3 protein. The data show almost 500,000 distinct CDR3 sequences, around 10% seen once. The specimen sequenced was PBMCs. Source of these receptors: a human donor in good health (CMV status not recorded). Some clones in this sample may be carry-over from other donors' samples.

This clonotype showed up many times. The gene calls are TRBV2 and TRBJ2-7, with 7 bases identical to TRBD1. V lost 6 bases, J lost 2 bases, and 4 bases stayed unmatched. The CDR3 has 13 residues. From germline, CDR1 is SNHLY and CDR2 FYNNEI. The CDR3 spells CASSRQGTYEQYF. CDR3 bases: TGTGCCAGCAGCCGACAGGGAACCTACGAGCAGTACTTC.

This clonotype was counted only a few times. The chain is built from TRBV6-5 and TRBJ2-7, with D unresolved. Germline-derived CDR1 and CDR2 are MNHEY and SVGAGI. With 2 bases removed from V and 0 bases from J, the gap between germline ends came to 11 bases. This CDR3 contains 15 residues. This CDR3 reads CASSYKRVRSYEQYF. The CDR3 DNA sequence: TGTGCCAGCAGTTACAAACGGGTTCGCTCCTACGAGCAGTACTTC.

Points on this clonotype: The junction and the germline gene differ at one end; a read error may be behind it. The CDR3 here is CASRDPGPGDTNTQYF. The CDR3 coding sequence is TGTGCCAGCAGGGATCCAGGGCCCGGCGACACAAATACGCAGTATTTT. The V call is TRBV7-9, the J call TRBJ2-3; possibly TRBD1 for D (5 bases). Germline V gene data show CDR1 as SEHNR and CDR2 as FQNEAQ (reference sequence). The CDR3 has 16 amino acids.

Many counts were recorded for this clonotype. The chain joins TRBV7-2 to TRBJ2-1; 9 bases match TRBD2. V was pared by 1 base and J by 7 bases, with 5 bases of the junction left unmatched. This CDR3 has 15 amino acids. Germline V CDR1 and CDR2: SGHTA, FQGNSA. The CDR3 loop reads CASSLGREGLNEQFF. DNA of the CDR3: TGTGCCAGCAGCTTAGGGCGGGAGGGCCTAAATGAGCAGTTCTTC.

This clonotype was seen ten or more times. The CDR3 nucleotides read TGTGCCAGCAGCCTTCGTCCCTTCGAGGGAGGAGATACGCAGTATTTT. As protein: CASSLRPFEGGDTQYF. The gene calls are TRBV7-3 and TRBJ2-3; TRBD2 is a possible D gene (6 bases). The CDR3 runs 16 residues. Germline-derived CDR1 and CDR2 are SGHTA and FQGTGA. Trimming stripped 5 bases from V and 5 bases from J, with 20 bases between.

This clonotype was counted many times. The chain uses TRBV11-2 and TRBJ2-3; 10 nucleotides agree with TRBD1. There are 16 residues in the CDR3. V lost 5 bases and J lost 0; bases outside the gene matches: 5. Germline CDR1 and CDR2: SGHAT and FQNNGV. CDR3 in amino acids: CASSLGTGDSTDTQYF. CDR3 sequence (DNA): TGTGCCAGCAGCCTCGGGACAGGGGATAGCACAGATACGCAGTATTTT.

The chain couples TRBV18 to TRBJ2-2; no definite D call. Germline lookup yields CDR1 KGHSH and CDR2 LQKENI. This CDR3 contains 15 residues. The V and J ends lost 3 bases and 3 bases respectively, with 11 bases between them. Here the CDR3 reads CASSPLVEDTGELFF. In DNA, the CDR3 is TGTGCCAGCTCACCTCTCGTTGAGGACACCGGGGAGCTGTTTTTT.

About this clonotype: A read error is likely, as this CDR3 ends without the conserved phenylalanine or tryptophan. The CDR3: CASSSTGGSNQPQHL. For the CDR3, the DNA is TGTGCCAGTAGTAGTACAGGGGGCTCAAATCAGCCCCAGCATTTA. J is TRBJ1-5 and V is TRBV19, with 9 positions matching TRBD1. CDR3 length: 15 amino acids. J lost 4 bases, V lost 4 bases, and 5 bases had no gene match. CDR1 LNHDA and CDR2 SQIVND come from the germline V gene (reference sequence).

This clonotype was recorded many times. The V gene is TRBV5-1, the J gene TRBJ1-1; 8 nucleotides agree with TRBD1. V dropped 0 bases and J dropped 5; count of bases not matched to a gene: 6. Germline CDR1 reads SGHRS; CDR2 reads YFSETQ. This CDR3 region has 15 residues. The CDR3 protein is CASSLAAGGATEAFF. The CDR3 DNA reads TGCGCCAGCAGCTTGGCCGCAGGGGGCGCGACTGAAGCTTTCTTT.

This clonotype has a count of ten or more. The rearrangement joins TRBV4-1 to TRBJ2-7; 7 bases agree with TRBD1. The CDR3 is made up of 14 amino acids. The ends lost 0 bases at V and 1 base at J; junction bases unmatched: 0. The V gene's germline CDR1 is MGHRA and CDR2 YSYEKL. In DNA, the CDR3 is TGCGCCAGCAGCCAAGAGGGACAGTCCTACGAGCAGTACTTC. Protein: CASSQEGQSYEQYF.

This clonotype was picked up many times. The chain couples TRBV7-8 to TRBJ2-1; tentative D call: TRBD2 (6 bases). Germline V gene lookup returns CDR1 SGHVS and CDR2 FQNEAQ. Trimming pared 2 bases from V and 9 bases from J, leaving 17 bases between. CDR3 size: 15 residues. CDR3 bases: TGTGCCAGCAGCTTAAACCCGGGGGAGCTGATTGAGCAGTTCTTC. It yields the protein CASSLNPGELIEQFF.

This clonotype was seen at least ten times. The DNA of the CDR3 is TGTGCCAGCAGTTACTCGGTCACTGGGGCCAACGTCCTGACTTTC. It is translated as CASSYSVTGANVLTF. The J gene is TRBJ2-6, the V gene TRBV6-6; D ambiguous. Trimming removed 0 bases at V and 2 bases at J, with 5 bases between. This CDR3 contains 15 residues. Germline V lookup: CDR1 MNHNY, CDR2 SVGAGI (reference sequence).

This clonotype was counted only a few times. The CDR3 sequence is CASLPRWGMNTEAFF. The DNA of the CDR3 is TGTGCCAGTCTTCCTCGATGGGGGATGAACACTGAAGCTTTCTTT. The rearrangement links TRBV19 to TRBJ1-1; possibly TRBD1 for D (5 bases). The germline gives CDR1 LNHDA, CDR2 SQIVND (reference sequence). With 8 bases removed from V and 0 bases from J, the gap between germline ends came to 16 bases. The CDR3 runs 15 residues.

The table lists this clonotype with many counts. The CDR3 DNA follows: TGTGCCAGCTCACCAAGGAGCACTGGAAACACCATATATTTT. Amino acid sequence: CASSPRSTGNTIYF. V usage is TRBV18 and J usage is TRBJ1-3; D not resolved. Germline CDR1 is KGHSH and CDR2 is LQKENI. This CDR3 comprises 14 residues. V gave up 2 bases and J gave up 2 bases, with 7 bases separating them.

V is TRBV3-1 and J is TRBJ1-5, with D perhaps TRBD1 (6 bases). V was cut by 1 base and J by 7 bases, with 14 bases left in between. Germline assignment: CDR1 LGHDT and CDR2 YNNKEL (reference sequence). The CDR3 contains 15 residues. The DNA of the CDR3 is TGTGCCAGCAGCCAAGGGGGGGGGGGCAGGCAGCCCCAGCATTTT. It yields the protein CASSQGGGGRQPQHF.

The table lists this clonotype with many counts. V is TRBV6-1 and J is TRBJ2-7; no definite D call. CDR1 is MNHNS and CDR2 is SASEGT in the germline V gene. The CDR3 is 15 amino acids. With 6 bases removed from V and 0 bases from J, the gap between germline ends came to 15 bases. CDR3 amino acids: CASRIGPLSSYEQYF. The CDR3 DNA follows: TGTGCCAGCAGGATTGGTCCCCTGAGCTCCTACGAGCAGTACTTC.

This clonotype occurred many times. The rearrangement links TRBV4-1 to TRBJ2-1; tentatively, D is TRBD2 (6 bases). The CDR3 spans 16 residues. The germline V gene encodes CDR1 MGHRA and CDR2 YSYEKL. The V end lost 0 bases, the J end lost 1 base, and 10 bases lay between the germline ends. The CDR3 region has the DNA TGCGCCAGCAGCCAAGAAGGGAGGAGGTCCTACAATGAGCAGTTCTTC. Translated, it gives CASSQEGRRSYNEQFF.

This clonotype turned up a few times. The chain combines TRBV10-3 with TRBJ1-1; 9 positions match TRBD1. The CDR3 length is 16 residues. The germline V gene encodes CDR1 ENHRY and CDR2 SYGVKD. The V gene end was trimmed by 0 bases and the J gene end by 6 bases; junction bases not matched to a gene: 8. CDR3 loop: CAISESREQGASEAFF. The CDR3 nucleotides are TGTGCCATCAGTGAGTCTAGAGAACAGGGGGCCTCTGAAGCTTTCTTT.

This clonotype was recorded many times. The chain couples TRBV11-3 to TRBJ2-2; no definite D call. The CDR3 consists of 13 residues. Germline CDR1 reads SGHNT; CDR2 reads YENEEA. V lost 5 bases, J lost 6 bases, and 10 bases lay in between. In DNA, the CDR3 is TGTGCCAGCAGCCTTCGTGTGGCCGGGGAGCTGTTTTTT. Translated: CASSLRVAGELFF.

This clonotype was counted a few times. The V and J genes are TRBV6-2 or TRBV6-3 and TRBJ1-1, with D maybe TRBD1 (6 bases). With 4 bases removed from V and 4 bases from J, the gap between germline ends came to 10 bases. Germline V lookup: CDR1 MNHEY, CDR2 SVGEGT. There are 13 residues in the CDR3. The CDR3 region is CASSFTGSTEAFF. The CDR3 nucleotides are TGTGCCAGCAGTTTTACAGGGTCCACTGAAGCTTTCTTT.

The rearrangement links TRBV4-1 to TRBJ1-1; TRBD1 aligns across 9 bases. With 4 bases clipped from V and 3 bases from J, the junction kept 3 bases outside the gene matches. Looked up from germline, CDR1 is MGHRA and CDR2 is YSYEKL. The CDR3 contains 14 residues. The CDR3 DNA reads as TGCGCCAGCAGCCTAAGGGACAGGGACACTGAAGCTTTCTTT. This gives the protein CASSLRDRDTEAFF.

The chain uses TRBV5-1 and TRBJ2-3; D unresolved. Germline CDR1 reads SGHRS; CDR2 reads YFSETQ. The CDR3 is made up of 14 amino acids. V was cut by 3 bases and J by 6 bases, with 14 bases left in between. CDR3 DNA: TGCGCCAGCAGCTCCACCCCGGGCGCCGATACGCAGTATTTT. Amino acid sequence: CASSSTPGADTQYF.

V gene TRBV7-9 combines with J gene TRBJ1-1; no firm D call. V lost 5 bases, J lost 8 bases, and 15 bases lay in between. The germline CDR1 and CDR2 sequences are SEHNR and FQNEAQ (reference sequence). The CDR3 totals 13 residues. The DNA for the CDR3 is TGTGCCAGCAGCCCAGACGGATCCCCCGAAGCTTTCTTT. Translation: CASSPDGSPEAFF.

This clonotype was seen more than once but under ten times. This chain uses TRBV9 with TRBJ1-1; possibly TRBD1 for D (5 bases). The CDR3 runs 16 residues. V lost 0 bases to trimming and J lost 3 bases, with 15 bases between them. Germline V gene sequence: CDR1 SGDLS, CDR2 YYNGEE. Here the CDR3 DNA reads TGTGCCAGCAGCGTAGCCCTCCAGGGACGGGACACTGAAGCTTTCTTT. It yields the protein CASSVALQGRDTEAFF.

The chain carries TRBV5-1 and TRBJ2-5, with 9 bases that match TRBD1. The CDR3 runs 15 residues. J gave up 5 bases and V 7 bases, and 12 bases lay outside the gene matches. Germline V gives CDR1 SGHRS, CDR2 YFSETQ. The CDR3 loop is CASGIGDRDAETQYF. In nucleotides, the CDR3 is TGCGCCAGCGGCATAGGGGACAGGGATGCGGAGACCCAGTACTTC. The full variable domain, with the rest looked up from reference TRBV5-1 and TRBJ2-5, is KAGVTQTPRYLIKTRGQQVTLSCSPISGHRSVSWYQQTPGQGLQFLFEYFSETQRNKGNFPGRFSGRQFSNSRSEMNVSTLELGDSALYLCASGIGDRDAETQYFGPGTRLLVL.

Ten or more counts support this clonotype. CDR3 in amino acids: CASSRGDSNQPQHF. The CDR3, as DNA: TGTGCCAGCAGCCGGGGAGATAGCAATCAGCCCCAGCATTTT. The V and J genes are TRBV7-2 and TRBJ1-5; D is undetermined. Trimming cost V 5 bases and J 0 bases, with 8 bases left between them. Germline assignment: CDR1 SGHTA and CDR2 FQGNSA. This CDR3 region has 14 residues.

This clonotype was seen only a few times. The chain couples TRBV11-1 to TRBJ2-1; D gene ambiguous. The germline gives CDR1 SGHAT, CDR2 FQDESV (reference sequence). Between the trimmed V and J ends, which lost 1 base and 7 bases, there was a span of 11 bases. This CDR3 is 14 amino acids long. CDR3 DNA sequence: TGTGCCAGCAGCTTAGAGCGATTGGGGAATGAGCAGTTCTTC. The encoded protein is CASSLERLGNEQFF.